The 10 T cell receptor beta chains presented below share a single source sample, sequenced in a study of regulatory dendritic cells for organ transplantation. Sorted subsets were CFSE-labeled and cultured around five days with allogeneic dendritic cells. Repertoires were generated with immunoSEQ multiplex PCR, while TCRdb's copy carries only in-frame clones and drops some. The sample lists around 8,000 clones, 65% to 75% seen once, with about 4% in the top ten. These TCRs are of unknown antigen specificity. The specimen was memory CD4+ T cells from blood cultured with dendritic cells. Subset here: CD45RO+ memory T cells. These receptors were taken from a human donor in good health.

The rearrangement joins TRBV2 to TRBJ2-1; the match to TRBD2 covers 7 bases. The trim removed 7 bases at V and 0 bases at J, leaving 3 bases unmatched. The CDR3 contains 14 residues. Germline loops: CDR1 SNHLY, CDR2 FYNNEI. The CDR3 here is CASIPSGSYNEQFF. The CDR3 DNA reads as TGTGCCAGCATTCCTAGCGGCTCCTACAATGAGCAGTTCTTC.

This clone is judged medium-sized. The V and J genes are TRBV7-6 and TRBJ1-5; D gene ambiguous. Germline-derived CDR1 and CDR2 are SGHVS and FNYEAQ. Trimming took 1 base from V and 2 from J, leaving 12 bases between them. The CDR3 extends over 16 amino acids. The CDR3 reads CASSLGSSRGNQPQHF. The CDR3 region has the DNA TGTGCCAGCAGCTTAGGATCTTCCCGGGGCAATCAGCCCCAGCATTTT.

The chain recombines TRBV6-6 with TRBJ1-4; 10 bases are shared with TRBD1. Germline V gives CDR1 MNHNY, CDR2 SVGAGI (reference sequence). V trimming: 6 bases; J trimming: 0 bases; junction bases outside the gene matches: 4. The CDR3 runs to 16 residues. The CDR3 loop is CASRTGTGATNEKLFF. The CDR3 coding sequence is TGTGCCAGCAGGACCGGGACAGGGGCAACTAATGAAAAACTGTTTTTT.

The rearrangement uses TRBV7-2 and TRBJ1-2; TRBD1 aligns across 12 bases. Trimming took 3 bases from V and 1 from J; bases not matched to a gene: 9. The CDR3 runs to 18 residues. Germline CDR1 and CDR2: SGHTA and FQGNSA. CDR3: CASSLDPGQGALNYGYTF. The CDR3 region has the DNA TGTGCCAGCAGCTTGGATCCGGGACAGGGGGCCCTTAACTATGGCTACACCTTC.

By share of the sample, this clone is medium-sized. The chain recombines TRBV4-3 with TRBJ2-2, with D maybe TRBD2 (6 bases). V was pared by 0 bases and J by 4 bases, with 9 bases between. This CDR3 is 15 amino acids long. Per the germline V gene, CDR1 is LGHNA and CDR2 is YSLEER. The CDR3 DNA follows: TGCGCCAGCAGCCAAGAAGGGACTCCCACCGGGGAGCTGTTTTTT. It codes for CASSQEGTPTGELFF.

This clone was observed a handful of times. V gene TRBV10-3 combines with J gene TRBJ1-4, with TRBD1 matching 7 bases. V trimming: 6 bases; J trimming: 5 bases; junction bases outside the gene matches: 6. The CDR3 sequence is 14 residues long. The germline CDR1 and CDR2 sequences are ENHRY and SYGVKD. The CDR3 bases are TGTGCCATCAGCGACAGGGAAGGGAATGAAAAACTGTTTTTT. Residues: CAISDREGNEKLFF.

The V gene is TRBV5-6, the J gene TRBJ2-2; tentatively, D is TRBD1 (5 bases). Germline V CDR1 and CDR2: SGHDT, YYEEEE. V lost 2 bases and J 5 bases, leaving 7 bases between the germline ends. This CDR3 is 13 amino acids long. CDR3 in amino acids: CASSLTGTGELFF. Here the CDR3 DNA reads TGTGCCAGCAGCTTAACAGGAACCGGGGAGCTGTTTTTT. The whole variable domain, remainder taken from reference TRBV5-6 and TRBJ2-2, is DAGVTQSPTHLIKTRGQQVTLRCSPKSGHDTVSWYQQALGQGPQFIFQYYEEEERQRGNFPDRFSGHQFPNYSSELNVNALLLGDSALYLCASSLTGTGELFFGEGSRLTVL.

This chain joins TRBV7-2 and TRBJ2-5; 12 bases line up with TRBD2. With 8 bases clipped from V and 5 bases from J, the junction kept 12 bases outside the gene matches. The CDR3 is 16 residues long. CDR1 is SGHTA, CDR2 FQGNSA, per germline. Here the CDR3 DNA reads TGTGCCAGCCAGCCGACTAGCGGGGGTTTGGGGGAGACCCAGTACTTC. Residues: CASQPTSGGLGETQYF.

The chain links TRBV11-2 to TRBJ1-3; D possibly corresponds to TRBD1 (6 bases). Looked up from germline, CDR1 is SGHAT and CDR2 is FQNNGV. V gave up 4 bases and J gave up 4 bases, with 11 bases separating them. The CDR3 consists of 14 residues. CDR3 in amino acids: CASSSPGEGNTIYF. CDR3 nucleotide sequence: TGTGCCAGCAGCTCTCCAGGGGAGGGAAACACCATATATTTT.

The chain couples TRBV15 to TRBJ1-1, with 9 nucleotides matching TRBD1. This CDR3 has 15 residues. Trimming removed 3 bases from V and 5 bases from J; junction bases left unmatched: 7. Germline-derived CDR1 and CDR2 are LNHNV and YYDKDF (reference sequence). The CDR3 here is CATSRKQGARTEAFF. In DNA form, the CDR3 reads TGTGCCACCAGCAGGAAACAGGGGGCGAGAACTGAAGCTTTCTTT.